The clone carrying this T cell receptor (beta chain) was observed a few times. The antigen is unknown. Built from TCR beta cDNA, the libraries had unique molecular identifiers in them. Each batch of roughly 0.95 to 10 million T cells produced roughly 450,000 cDNA molecules. TCRdb itself ran the PCR reads through MiXCR, one entry per CDR3 protein. The sample consists of about 540,000 distinct CDR3 sequences, 30% to 40% of them appearing once. The sample comes from a study of post-analysis software for immune sequencing data. The study, taken as a whole, reports: TRBV segments more frequent in patients than in controls numbered several and included TRBV5-6, TRBV5-1 and TRBV20-1. The study found significantly lower normalized Chao1 diversity in multiple sclerosis patients than in controls.

In germline, CDR1 is DFQATT, CDR2 SNEGSKA (reference sequence). CDR3 length: 13 residues. Sequencing was carried out using blood. The clonotype originates from a girl aged 2 to 17 with multiple sclerosis. The chain carries TRBV20-1 and TRBJ2-4, with TRBD2 matching 8 bases. The J call is doubtful: the DNA matches TRBJ2-5 better. The CDR3 spells CSASHPGGETQYF. The CDR3 bases are TGCAGTGCTAGCCATCCGGGGGGGGAGACCCAGTACTTC.